The rows below give T cell receptor beta chains drawn from one sample of a study of response to subunit inactivated influenza vaccine. From the RT-PCR reads, TCRdb called clonotypes with MiXCR, one entry per CDR3 protein. The profile shows about 520,000 distinct CDR3 sequences, approximately 9.9% of them singletons. Material: PBMCs from blood, obtained roughly 48 days after vaccination. The receptor source for this set is a man aged 50 to 59 who received an inactivated influenza vaccine. Both conserved end residues are part of each CDR3. A D gene is named only where the DNA matches it firmly. Clone size is given for some rows only: seen once, a few or many times, or a class if the clone is expanded.

>TRBV20-1|TRBJ2-1|TRBD2|many
CSASLSGRSNEQFF
TGCAGTGCTAGCCTTAGCGGGAGGTCAAATGAGCAGTTCTTC
>TRBV4-1|TRBJ1-2|TRBD1|few
CASSQYRGDYGYTF
TGCGCCAGCAGCCAATACAGGGGGGACTATGGCTACACCTTC
>TRBV20-1|TRBJ2-7|NA|many
CSADTHYEQYF
TGCAGTGCTGACACCCATTACGAGCAGTACTTC
>TRBV7-2|TRBJ2-1|NA|many
CASSLVRRAQFF
TGTGCCAGCAGCTTAGTGAGGCGTGCGCAGTTCTTC
>TRBV5-1|TRBJ2-3|NA|few
CASSSLSTTDSTDTQYF
TGCGCCAGCAGCTCCCTGTCGACCACAGACAGCACAGATACGCAGTATTTT
>TRBV20-1|TRBJ2-7|NA|NA
CSARDSGYEQYF
TGCAGTGCTAGAGATTCCGGCTACGAGCAGTACTTC
>TRBV7-8|TRBJ1-5|NA|few
CASTLAFNQPQHF
TGTGCCAGCACCCTAGCGTTCAATCAGCCCCAGCATTTT
>TRBV28|TRBJ1-5|NA|NA
CASSLIRAPHQPQHF
TGTGCCAGCAGTTTGATCCGCGCACCCCATCAGCCCCAGCATTTT
>TRBV2|TRBJ2-1|NA|NA
CASSELTTDNEQFF
TGTGCCAGCAGTGAATTGACTACTGACAATGAGCAGTTCTTC
>TRBV20-1|TRBJ2-7|NA|few
CSLYSSYEQYF
TGCAGCCTATACAGCTCCTACGAGCAGTACTTC
>TRBV6-2/TRBV6-3|TRBJ2-2|TRBD1|NA
CASSYRTGGAGTGELFF
TGTGCCAGCAGTTACCGGACAGGGGGCGCGGGCACCGGGGAGCTGTTTTTT
>TRBV18|TRBJ1-2|NA|few
CASSPQQGIDYGYTF
TGTGCCAGCTCACCACAACAGGGAATAGACTACGGCTACACCTTC
>TRBV19|TRBJ2-1|TRBD2|once
CASSKLAGVGNEQFF
TGTGCCAGTAGTAAACTAGCGGGAGTGGGTAATGAGCAGTTCTTC
>TRBV12-3/TRBV12-4|TRBJ2-1|NA|NA
CASRRGPAYNEQFF
TGTGCCAGCAGGCGGGGGCCCGCCTACAATGAGCAGTTCTTC
>TRBV20-1|TRBJ2-3|NA|many
CNAVGNGDTQYF
TGCAATGCCGTCGGAAATGGAGATACGCAGTATTTT
>TRBV20-1|TRBJ2-1|TRBD2|many
CSARDGGAQFF
TGCAGTGCTAGAGACGGGGGGGCCCAGTTCTTC
>TRBV5-1|TRBJ1-1|NA|many
CASSEGPTEAFF
TGCGCCAGCAGCGAAGGTCCCACGGAAGCTTTCTTT
>TRBV11-2|TRBJ2-7|TRBD1|few
CASSHWTGKISYEQYF
TGTGCCAGCAGCCACTGGACAGGAAAGATATCCTACGAGCAGTACTTC
>TRBV6-1|TRBJ2-7|NA|NA
CASSRLEALHYEQYF
TGTGCCAGCAGCCGCCTTGAGGCACTGCACTACGAGCAGTACTTC
>TRBV12-3/TRBV12-4|TRBJ1-5|NA|few
CASSLGPNRDQPQHF
TGTGCCAGCAGTTTAGGACCTAACAGGGATCAGCCCCAGCATTTT
>TRBV7-2|TRBJ2-1|NA|NA
CASSLTAGNNEQFF
TGTGCCAGCAGCTTAACGGCGGGTAACAATGAGCAGTTCTTC
>TRBV7-2|TRBJ2-7|NA|many
CASSLTLYEQYF
TGTGCCAGCAGTTTAACCCTTTACGAGCAGTACTTC
>TRBV20-1|TRBJ1-2|NA|NA
CSATGLNYGYTF
TGCAGTGCAACAGGGCTTAACTATGGCTACACCTTC
>TRBV5-1|TRBJ2-1|TRBD2|NA
CASSENSGKEQFF
TGCGCCAGCAGCGAAAACAGCGGGAAGGAGCAGTTCTTC
>TRBV24-1|TRBJ2-3|TRBD1|NA
CATSDRDRISDTQYF
TGTGCCACCAGTGACCGGGACAGAATATCAGATACGCAGTATTTT
>TRBV6-5|TRBJ2-5|NA|NA
CASSYVQGGETHYF
TGTGCCAGCAGTTACGTACAGGGTGGAGAGACCCACTACTTC
>TRBV14|TRBJ2-5|NA|NA
CASSQGQYQLGETQYF
TGTGCCAGCAGCCAAGGACAGTACCAACTAGGAGAGACCCAGTACTTC
>TRBV5-1|TRBJ2-4|TRBD1|many
CASSLAGTEKNIQYF
TGCGCCAGCAGCTTGGCAGGGACAGAGAAAAACATTCAGTACTTC